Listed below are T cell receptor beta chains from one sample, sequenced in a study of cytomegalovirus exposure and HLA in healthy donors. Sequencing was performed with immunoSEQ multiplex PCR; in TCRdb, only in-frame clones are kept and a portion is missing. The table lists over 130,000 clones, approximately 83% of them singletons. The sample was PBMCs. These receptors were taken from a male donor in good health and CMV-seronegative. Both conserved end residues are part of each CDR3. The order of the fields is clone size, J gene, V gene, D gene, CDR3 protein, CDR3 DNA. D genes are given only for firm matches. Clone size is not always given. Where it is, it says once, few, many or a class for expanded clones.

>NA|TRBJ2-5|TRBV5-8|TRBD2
CASSLGLAGEETQYF
TGTGCCAGCAGCTTGGGACTAGCGGGAGAGGAGACCCAGTACTTC
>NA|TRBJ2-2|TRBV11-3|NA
CASSARTDGTGELFF
TGTGCCAGCAGCGCGAGGACAGACGGCACCGGGGAGCTGTTTTTT
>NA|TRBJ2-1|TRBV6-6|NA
CASRPQGYRQFF
TGTGCCAGCAGGCCTCAGGGGTATAGGCAGTTCTTC
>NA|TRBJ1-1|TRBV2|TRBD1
CASTTGTASGTEAFF
TGTGCCAGCACTACCGGGACAGCCTCGGGCACTGAAGCTTTCTTT
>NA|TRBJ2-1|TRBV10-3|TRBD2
CAISDGTSGRSEQFF
TGTGCCATCAGTGATGGGACTAGCGGGAGAAGTGAGCAGTTCTTC
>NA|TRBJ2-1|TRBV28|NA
CASSLGAYEQFF
TGTGCCAGCAGTTTAGGAGCGTATGAGCAGTTCTTC
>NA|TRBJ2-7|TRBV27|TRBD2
CASRYSGNGYEQYF
TGTGCCAGCCGCTATAGCGGGAACGGGTACGAGCAGTACTTC
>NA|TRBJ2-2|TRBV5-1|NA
CASSPPTTPGELFF
TGCGCCAGCAGCCCACCGACAACTCCCGGGGAGCTGTTTTTT
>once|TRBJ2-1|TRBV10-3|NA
CAIGPRGDAQFF
TGTGCCATCGGTCCTAGGGGTGATGCGCAGTTCTTC
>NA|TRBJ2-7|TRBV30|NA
CAWISPGEQYF
TGTGCCTGGATTTCGCCGGGCGAGCAGTACTTC
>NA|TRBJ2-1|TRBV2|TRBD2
CASRGAGPYNEQFF
TGTGCCAGCAGGGGAGCGGGACCGTACAATGAGCAGTTCTTC
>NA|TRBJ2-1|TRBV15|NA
CATSKDAYNEQFF
TGTGCCACCAGCAAAGATGCGTACAATGAGCAGTTCTTC
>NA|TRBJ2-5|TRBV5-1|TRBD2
CASSLGLAGGPETQYF
TGCGCCAGCAGCTTGGGACTAGCGGGAGGCCCAGAGACCCAGTACTTC
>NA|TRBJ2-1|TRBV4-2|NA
CASSIAGEQFF
TGTGCCAGCAGCATTGCCGGTGAGCAGTTCTTC
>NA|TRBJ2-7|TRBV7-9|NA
CSSSFGGSRSYEQYF
TGTTCCAGCAGCTTCGGTGGTTCTAGATCCTACGAGCAGTACTTC
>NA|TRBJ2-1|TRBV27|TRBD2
CASSYLAGVGGGEQFF
TGTGCCAGCAGTTACCTAGCGGGAGTGGGTGGGGGAGAGCAGTTCTTC
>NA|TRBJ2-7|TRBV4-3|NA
CASSQDLSGSSYEQYF
TGCGCCAGCAGCCAAGATCTAAGCGGCTCGTCCTACGAGCAGTACTTC
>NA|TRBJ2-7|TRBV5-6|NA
CASSLGPLEQYF
TGTGCCAGCAGCTTGGGTCCGTTAGAGCAGTACTTC
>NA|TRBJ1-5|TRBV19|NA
CASSMLWGTHQPQHF
TGTGCCAGTAGTATGTTGTGGGGCACCCATCAGCCCCAGCATTTT
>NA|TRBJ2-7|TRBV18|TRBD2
CASSPTLAAYEQYF
TGTGCCAGCTCACCGACGCTAGCGGCCTACGAGCAGTACTTC
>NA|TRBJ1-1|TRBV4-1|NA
CASSQNTGWSTEAFF
TGCGCCAGCAGCCAGAACACAGGCTGGAGCACTGAAGCTTTCTTT
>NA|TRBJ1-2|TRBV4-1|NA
CASSQALRLDRTTIF
TGCGCCAGCAGCCAAGCTCTTAGACTTGACCGAACAACGATCTTC
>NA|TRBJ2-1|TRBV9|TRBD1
CASSEGETGGSLGYNEQFF
TGTGCCAGCAGCGAGGGCGAGACAGGGGGCTCCCTTGGCTACAATGAGCAGTTCTTC
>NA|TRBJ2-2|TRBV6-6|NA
CASSYSRITGELFF
TGTGCCAGCAGTTACTCCCGTATCACCGGGGAGCTGTTTTTT
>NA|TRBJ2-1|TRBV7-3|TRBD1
CASSRQGQGYNEQFF
TGTGCCAGCAGCCGCCAAGGACAGGGTTACAATGAGCAGTTCTTC
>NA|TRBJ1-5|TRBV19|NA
CASSILGSNQPQHF
TGTGCCAGTAGTATCCTAGGGAGTAATCAGCCCCAGCATTTT
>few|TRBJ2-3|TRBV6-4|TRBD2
CASSRAGEGTDTQYF
TGTGCCAGCAGTAGAGCGGGAGAGGGCACAGATACGCAGTATTTT
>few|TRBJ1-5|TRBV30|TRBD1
CAWSDRQNQPQHF
TGTGCCTGGTCGGACAGGCAAAATCAGCCCCAGCATTTT